What follows is one T cell receptor beta chain and its context. The data originate from a study of T cell responses to AZD1222 COVID-19 vaccine. V was shortened by 6 bases and J by 3 bases, with 22 bases between the two germline ends. The CDR3 sequence is 17 residues long. Per the germline V gene, CDR1 is LNHDA and CDR2 is SQIVND (reference sequence). TCRdb keeps only in-frame clones here, not all; method: immunoSEQ multiplex PCR. The sample has under 140,000 clones; around 90% are singletons. The material sequenced was peripheral blood, taken 28 days after the second AZD1222 dose. V usage is TRBV19 and J usage is TRBJ2-3; D remains ambiguous. The clonotype was recovered from an adult who received the AZD1222 COVID-19 vaccine. The CDR3, as DNA: TGTGCCAGTAGCACGATCCCCCGTCAGCGAAAAACAGATACGCAGTATTTT. Its translation: CASSTIPRQRKTDTQYF.